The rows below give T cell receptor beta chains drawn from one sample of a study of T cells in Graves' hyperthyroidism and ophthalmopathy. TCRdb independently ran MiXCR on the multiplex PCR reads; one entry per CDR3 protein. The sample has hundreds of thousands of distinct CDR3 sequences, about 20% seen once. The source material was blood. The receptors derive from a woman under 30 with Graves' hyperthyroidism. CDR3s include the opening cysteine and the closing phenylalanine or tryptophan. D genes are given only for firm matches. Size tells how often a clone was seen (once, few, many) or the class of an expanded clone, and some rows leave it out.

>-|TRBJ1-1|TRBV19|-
CASRIGEITEAFF
TGTGCCAGTAGGATAGGGGAGATCACTGAAGCTTTCTTT
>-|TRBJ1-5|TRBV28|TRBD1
CASRPTGGGQPQHF
TGTGCCAGCAGACCAACAGGGGGCGGGCAGCCCCAGCATTTT
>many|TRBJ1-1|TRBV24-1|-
CATSDRKRTDEAFF
TGTGCCACCAGTGATCGAAAGCGGACGGATGAAGCTTTCTTT
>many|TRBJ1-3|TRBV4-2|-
CASGGGGGIGTIYF
TGTGCCAGCGGGGGAGGAGGAGGCATTGGCACCATATATTTT
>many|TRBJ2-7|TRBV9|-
CASSVDNPYEQYF
TGTGCCAGCAGCGTTGACAACCCCTACGAGCAGTACTTC
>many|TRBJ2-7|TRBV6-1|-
CASSPGLLYEQYF
TGTGCCAGCAGTCCGGGACTGTTATACGAGCAGTACTTC
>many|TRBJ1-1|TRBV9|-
CASSAEGTRAFF
TGTGCCAGCAGCGCGGAGGGGACAAGGGCTTTCTTT
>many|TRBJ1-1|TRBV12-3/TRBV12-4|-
CASRIRGKNAEAFF
TGTGCCAGCAGGATCAGGGGTAAAAACGCTGAAGCTTTCTTT
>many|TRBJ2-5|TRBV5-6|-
CASSLYDWGQETQYF
TGTGCCAGCAGCTTGTATGACTGGGGCCAAGAGACCCAGTACTTC
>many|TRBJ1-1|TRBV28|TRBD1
CASSDHRGNTEAFF
TGTGCCAGCAGTGACCACAGGGGGAACACTGAAGCTTTCTTT
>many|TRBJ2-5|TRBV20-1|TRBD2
CSASYWAGVHGQETQYF
TGCAGTGCCTCCTACTGGGCGGGGGTTCACGGCCAAGAGACCCAGTACTTC
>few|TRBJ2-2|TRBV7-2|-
CASSPLGVLTGELFF
TGTGCCAGCAGCCCGCTCGGGGTCCTTACCGGGGAGCTGTTTTTT
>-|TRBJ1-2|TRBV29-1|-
CSVERRGNYGYTF
TGCAGCGTTGAACGCAGGGGTAACTATGGCTACACCTTC
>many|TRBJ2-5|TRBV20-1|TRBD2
CSAHLLLRAGDQETQYF
TGCAGTGCTCACCTCCTCCTTAGGGCGGGGGACCAAGAGACCCAGTACTTC
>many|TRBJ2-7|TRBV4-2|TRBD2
CASSQVPSGGALEQYF
TGTGCCAGCAGCCAAGTTCCTAGCGGGGGGGCCCTCGAGCAGTACTTC
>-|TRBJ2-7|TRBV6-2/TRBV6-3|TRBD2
CASGKGTSGNPYEQYF
TGTGCCAGCGGAAAAGGGACTAGCGGGAACCCCTACGAGCAGTACTTC
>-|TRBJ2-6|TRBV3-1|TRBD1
CASSPTGPSGANVLTF
TGTGCCAGCAGCCCGACAGGGCCCTCTGGGGCCAACGTCCTGACTTTC
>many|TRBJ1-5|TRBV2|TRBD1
CASTGTDQPQHF
TGTGCCAGCACAGGGACAGATCAGCCCCAGCATTTT
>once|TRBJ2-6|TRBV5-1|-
CASRDLSGANVVTF
TGCGCCAGCAGAGACCTCTCTGGGGCCAACGTCGTGACTTTC
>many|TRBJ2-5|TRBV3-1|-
CASGPDRPWYF
TGTGCCAGCGGACCGGACAGACCTTGGTACTTC
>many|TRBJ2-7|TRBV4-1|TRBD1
CASSQDWDRGYEQYF
TGCGCCAGCAGCCAAGATTGGGACAGGGGCTACGAGCAGTACTTC
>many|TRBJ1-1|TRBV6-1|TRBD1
CASTQGGQGMNTEAFF
TGTGCCAGCACCCAAGGGGGACAGGGGATGAACACTGAAGCTTTCTTT
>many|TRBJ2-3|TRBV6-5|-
CASSYSTGTDTQYF
TGTGCCAGCAGTTACTCGACAGGCACAGATACGCAGTATTTT
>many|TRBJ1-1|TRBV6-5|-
CASSYSGHTEAFF
TGTGCCAGCAGTTACTCCGGTCACACTGAAGCTTTCTTT
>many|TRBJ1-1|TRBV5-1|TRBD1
CASSTRQGHTEAFF
TGCGCCAGCAGCACCAGACAGGGACACACTGAAGCTTTCTTT
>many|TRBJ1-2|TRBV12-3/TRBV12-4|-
CASSPSGNYGYTF
TGTGCCAGCAGCCCCTCCGGAAACTATGGCTACACCTTC
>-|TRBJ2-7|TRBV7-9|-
CASSLAVLYEQYF
TGTGCCAGCAGCTTAGCGGTTTTATACGAGCAGTACTTC
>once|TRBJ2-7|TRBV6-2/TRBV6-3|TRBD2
CASSYSTSGSLLSSYEQYF
TGTGCCAGCAGTTACTCAACTAGCGGGAGTCTCCTTAGCTCCTACGAGCAGTACTTC
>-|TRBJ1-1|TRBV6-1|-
CASSVGVGETEAFF
TGTGCCAGCAGTGTGGGGGTCGGGGAAACTGAAGCTTTCTTT
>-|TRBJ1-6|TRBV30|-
CAWKDWEDNSPLHF
TGTGCCTGGAAGGACTGGGAAGATAATTCACCCCTCCACTTT
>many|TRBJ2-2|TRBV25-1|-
CASSVPGSNTGELFF
TGTGCCAGCAGTGTTCCAGGCTCAAACACCGGGGAGCTGTTTTTT
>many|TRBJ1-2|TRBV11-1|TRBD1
CASSLAGQGDYGYTF
TGTGCCAGCAGCTTAGCCGGTCAGGGGGACTATGGCTACACCTTC
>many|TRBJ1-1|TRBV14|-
CASSLYHSPGKGEAFF
TGTGCCAGCAGCCTCTACCATTCGCCGGGGAAAGGGGAAGCTTTCTTT
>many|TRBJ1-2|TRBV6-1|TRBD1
CASQGGYGYTF
TGTGCCAGTCAGGGGGGCTATGGCTACACCTTC
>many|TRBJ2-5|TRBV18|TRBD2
CASSPLLAGVQETQYF
TGTGCCAGCTCACCCCTCCTAGCGGGGGTCCAAGAGACCCAGTACTTC
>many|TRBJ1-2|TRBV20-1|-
CSARSGGGYGYTF
TGCAGTGCTAGATCCGGGGGCGGCTATGGCTACACCTTC
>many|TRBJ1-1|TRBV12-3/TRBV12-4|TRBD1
CASSPPGQPNTEAFF
TGTGCCAGCAGTCCCCCGGGACAGCCGAACACTGAAGCTTTCTTT